Sequencing of this T cell receptor (beta chain) was carried out in a study of radiation and T cells in renal cell carcinoma (dated by TCRdb to 2019 to 2021). For the wider study: In total, 50 to 55 samples underwent TCR beta sequencing: around 25 tumors plus 27 peripheral blood samples. The final blood draw was performed at 4 weeks after radiation, at the same time as nephrectomy. A total of roughly 3,900,000 unique CDR3 nucleotide sequences, encoding 2.5 million to 3 million unique CDR3 amino acid sequences, were found across all 50 or so samples. Summary of the overall study and its limitations: Changes in the blood repertoire were not tracked past 4 weeks after treatment. With a single-armed trial design, the study had no way to address how radiation dose or scheduling affects the TCR repertoire. Because pretreatment tumor biopsies were not available, the study could not determine whether clonotypes were already present within the tumor at baseline. Top tumor clonotypes rose in blood from baseline to 2 weeks post-radiation, then contracted by 4 weeks, suggesting transient expansion of tumor-resident clones.

TCR beta libraries were generated from genomic DNA with the immunoSEQ kit, following the manufacturer's recommendations. To prepare libraries, a first multiplex PCR with proprietary primers was run, followed by a second PCR that added unique barcodes, and a bead cleanup was done after each round. Each sample batch included a kit-provided positive control reaction and a negative control reaction. The final libraries were assessed on an Agilent 4200 TapeStation D1000 ScreenTape, pooled by volume, and quantified by qPCR. Sequencing was performed on an Illumina NextSeq500 using a MidOutput 150-cycle cartridge, with 156 Read1 cycles, 15 Index1 cycles, and the kit custom primers. The pooled library was loaded at about 1 pM, and roughly 20% PhiX control was spiked in. The published analysis was carried out like this. Vendor-processed data were analyzed in R, with a clonotype defined as all T cells sharing the same CDR3 nucleotide sequence. For clone abundance analyses, frequencies were normalized to the 10,000 most abundant clones in each sample. Public T cell clones, which averaged fewer than five per sample, were removed prior to analysis. A difference in abundance of at least 32-fold between compartments was used to define tumor-enriched and baseline blood-enriched clonotypes. A beta-binomial differential abundance model was applied to find clonotypes that expanded or contracted between blood time points. Tumor-blood repertoire similarity was measured with the Baroni-Urbani and Buser coefficient, and groups were compared using two-tailed Wilcoxon tests in R. TCRdb limited this immuneACCESS table to in-frame rearrangements with V and J called. A share of clones is missing; checked studies link under half to unresolved V genes, and the rest is unexplained. The DNA gave D and trimming, while V, J and clone size come from that table. The sample table records about 150,000 clones; about 86% of these occur just once. The ten largest clones capture less than 20% of the sample.

To note about this clone: It has no known antigen specificity. Base qualities are not provided; no much larger clone lies one nucleotide away.

The time point label for this specimen denotes: blood 4 weeks post-SBRT, at nephrectomy. Explained via the paper, the treatment or condition label denotes: 15 Gy SBRT to primary tumor, nephrectomy 4 weeks later. Samples came from a clinical trial, in which primary renal cell carcinomas received 15 Gy stereotactic body radiation therapy followed by nephrectomy 4 weeks later. To track tumor-enriched clonotypes, serial peripheral blood was sampled from radiation-treated patients at baseline and at 2 weeks and 4 weeks after SBRT. Renal cell carcinoma with clear cell pathology was present in all patients. Genomic DNA for TCR sequencing was prepared using the QIAamp DNA Blood Mini Kit (Qiagen). Only samples passing all quality control checks were included in the analyses. The germline V gene sets CDR1 to SGHDN and CDR2 to FVKESK. Trimming removed 4 bases from V and 3 bases from J, leaving 12 bases between the germline ends. The CDR3 runs 14 amino acids, cysteine and phenylalanine included. The sequence is cut down to CDR3 DNA, 42 bases in frame from base 1.

The material sequenced was blood, taken from a patient whose treatment included radiotherapy and nephrectomy. The V and J segments used are TRBV14 and TRBJ2-5; the D gene is perhaps TRBD2, from 5 matching bases. The TCR was taken from a woman aged 50 to 65 with renal cell carcinoma. The sequenced DNA: TGTGCCAGCAGCCTCACCCGAGGGAAAGAGACCCAGTACTTC. It codes for CASSLTRGKETQYF. Reference TRBV14 and TRBJ2-5 proteins supply the regions before and after the CDR3; the full variable domain is: EAGVTQFPSHSVIEKGQTVTLRCDPISGHDNLYWYRRVMGKEIKFLLHFVKESKQDESGMPNNRFLAERTGGTYSTLKVQPAELEDSGVYFCASSLTRGKETQYFGPGTRLLVL.